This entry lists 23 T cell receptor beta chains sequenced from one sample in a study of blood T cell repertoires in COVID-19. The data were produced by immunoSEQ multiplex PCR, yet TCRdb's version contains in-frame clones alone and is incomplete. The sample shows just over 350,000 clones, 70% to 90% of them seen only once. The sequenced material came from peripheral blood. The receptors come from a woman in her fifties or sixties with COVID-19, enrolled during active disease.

The CDR3 is CASSQAGAYNEQFF. Written as DNA, the CDR3 is TGTGCCAGCAGCCAAGCAGGGGCCTACAATGAGCAGTTCTTC. The rearrangement uses TRBV4-2 and TRBJ2-1; D might be TRBD1 (6 bases). V lost 1 base to trimming and J lost 2 bases, with 6 bases between them. Germline CDR1 is LGHNA and CDR2 is YNFKEQ. The CDR3 is 14 amino acids.

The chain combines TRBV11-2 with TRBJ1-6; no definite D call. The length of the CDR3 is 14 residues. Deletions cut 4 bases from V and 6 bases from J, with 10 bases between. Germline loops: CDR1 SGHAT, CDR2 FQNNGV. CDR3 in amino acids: CASSSSPGNSPLHF. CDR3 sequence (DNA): TGTGCCAGCAGCTCCTCCCCCGGTAATTCACCCCTCCACTTT. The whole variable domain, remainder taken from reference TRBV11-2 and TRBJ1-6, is EAGVAQSPRYKIIEKRQSVAFWCNPISGHATLYWYQQILGQGPKLLIQFQNNGVVDDSQLPKDRFSAERLKGVDSTLKIQPAKLEDSAVYLCASSSSPGNSPLHFGNGTRLTVT.

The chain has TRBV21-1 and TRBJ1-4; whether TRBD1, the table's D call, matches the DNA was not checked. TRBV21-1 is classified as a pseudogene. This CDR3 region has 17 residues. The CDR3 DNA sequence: TGTGCCAGCAGCCTACCTACCCTCCAGGGCACTAATGAAAAACTGTTTTTT. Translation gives CASSLPTLQGTNEKLFF.

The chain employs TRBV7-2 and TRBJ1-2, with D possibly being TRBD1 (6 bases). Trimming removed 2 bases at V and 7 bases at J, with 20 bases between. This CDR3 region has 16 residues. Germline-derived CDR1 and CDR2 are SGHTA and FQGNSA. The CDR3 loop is CASSLFMSPGEGGYTF. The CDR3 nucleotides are TGTGCCAGCAGCTTATTTATGAGTCCAGGGGAGGGTGGCTACACCTTC.

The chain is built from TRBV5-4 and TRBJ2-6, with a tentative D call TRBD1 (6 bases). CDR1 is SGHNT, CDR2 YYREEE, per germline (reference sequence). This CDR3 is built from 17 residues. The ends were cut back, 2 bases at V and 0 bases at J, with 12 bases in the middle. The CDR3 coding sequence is TGTGCCAGCAGCTTCGGGACATACCACTCTGGGGCCAACGTCCTGACTTTC. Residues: CASSFGTYHSGANVLTF.

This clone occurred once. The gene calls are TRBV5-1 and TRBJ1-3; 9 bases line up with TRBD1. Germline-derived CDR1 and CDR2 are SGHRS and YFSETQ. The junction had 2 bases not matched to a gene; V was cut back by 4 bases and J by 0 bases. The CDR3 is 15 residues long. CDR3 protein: CASSQQGASGNTIYF. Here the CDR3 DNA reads TGCGCCAGCAGCCAACAGGGGGCCTCTGGAAACACCATATATTTT. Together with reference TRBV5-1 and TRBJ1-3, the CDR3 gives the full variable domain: KAGVTQTPRYLIKTRGQQVTLSCSPISGHRSVSWYQQTPGQGLQFLFEYFSETQRNKGNFPGRFSGRQFSNSRSEMNVSTLELGDSALYLCASSQQGASGNTIYFGEGSWLTVV.

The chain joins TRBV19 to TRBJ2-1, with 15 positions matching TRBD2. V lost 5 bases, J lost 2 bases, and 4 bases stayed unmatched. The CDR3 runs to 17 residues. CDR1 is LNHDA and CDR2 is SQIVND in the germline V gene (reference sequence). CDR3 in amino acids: CASSGRTSGGAYNEQFF. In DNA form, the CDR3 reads TGTGCCAGTAGTGGGCGGACTAGCGGGGGGGCCTACAATGAGCAGTTCTTC.

The CDR3 DNA sequence: TGTGCCAGCAGCTTCGGACAGGCCTCTGGAAACACCATATATTTT. It codes for CASSFGQASGNTIYF. The chain is built from TRBV13 and TRBJ1-3; 7 bases are shared with TRBD1. CDR1 is PRHDT, CDR2 FYEKMQ, per germline (reference sequence). CDR3 size: 15 residues. The V gene end was trimmed by 3 bases and the J gene end by 0 bases; junction bases not matched to a gene: 2.

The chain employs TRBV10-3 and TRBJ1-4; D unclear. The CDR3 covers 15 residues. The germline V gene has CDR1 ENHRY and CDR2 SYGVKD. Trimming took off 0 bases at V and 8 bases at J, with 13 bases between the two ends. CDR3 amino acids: CAISESIEGGEKLFF. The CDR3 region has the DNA TGTGCCATCAGTGAGTCAATCGAGGGCGGGGAAAAACTGTTTTTT.

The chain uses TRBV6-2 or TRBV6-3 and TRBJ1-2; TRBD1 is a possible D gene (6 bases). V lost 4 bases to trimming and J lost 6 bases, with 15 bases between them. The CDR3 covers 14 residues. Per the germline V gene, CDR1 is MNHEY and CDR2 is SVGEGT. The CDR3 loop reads CASSLRQAVDGYTF. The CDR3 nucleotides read TGTGCCAGCAGTTTACGACAGGCGGTCGATGGCTACACCTTC.

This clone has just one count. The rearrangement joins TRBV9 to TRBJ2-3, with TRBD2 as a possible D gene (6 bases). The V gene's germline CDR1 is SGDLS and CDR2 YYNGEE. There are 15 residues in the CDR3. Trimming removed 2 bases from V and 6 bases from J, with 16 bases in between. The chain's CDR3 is CASSVGGAGYDTQYF. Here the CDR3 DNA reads TGTGCCAGCAGCGTGGGGGGAGCTGGTTATGATACGCAGTATTTT.

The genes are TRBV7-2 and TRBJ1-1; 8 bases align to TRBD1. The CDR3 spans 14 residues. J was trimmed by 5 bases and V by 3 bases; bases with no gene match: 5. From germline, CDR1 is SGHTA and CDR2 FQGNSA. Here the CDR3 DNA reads TGTGCCAGCAGCTTCGGACAGGGAGGAACTGAAGCTTTCTTT. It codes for CASSFGQGGTEAFF.

The CDR3 is CASSRDSYQPQHF. CDR3 DNA sequence: TGTGCCAGCAGCAGGGACAGTTATCAGCCCCAGCATTTT. The chain links TRBV5-8 to TRBJ1-5, with 7 positions matching TRBD1. The junction had 3 bases not matched to a gene; V was cut back by 4 bases and J by 5 bases. The CDR3 runs to 13 residues. Germline CDR1 and CDR2: SGHTS and YDEGEE. The whole variable domain, filled in from reference TRBV5-8 and TRBJ1-5, reads EAGVTQSPTHLIKTRGQQATLRCSPISGHTSVYWYQQALGLGLQFLLWYDEGEERNRGNFPPRFSGRQFPNYSSELNVNALELEDSALYLCASSRDSYQPQHFGDGTRLSIL.

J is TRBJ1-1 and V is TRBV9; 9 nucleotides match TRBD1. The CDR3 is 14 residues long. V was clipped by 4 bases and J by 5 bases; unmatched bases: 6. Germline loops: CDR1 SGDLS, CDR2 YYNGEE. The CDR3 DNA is TGTGCCAGCAGCCCGGGACAGGGATGGACTGAAGCTTTCTTT. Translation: CASSPGQGWTEAFF.

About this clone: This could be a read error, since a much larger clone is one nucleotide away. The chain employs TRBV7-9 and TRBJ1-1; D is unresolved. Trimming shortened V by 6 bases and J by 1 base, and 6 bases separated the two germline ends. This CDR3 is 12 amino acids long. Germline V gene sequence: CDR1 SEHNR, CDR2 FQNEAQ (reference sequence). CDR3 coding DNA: TGTGCCAGCAGAAACTGGAACACTGAAGCTTTCTTT. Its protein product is CASRNWNTEAFF.

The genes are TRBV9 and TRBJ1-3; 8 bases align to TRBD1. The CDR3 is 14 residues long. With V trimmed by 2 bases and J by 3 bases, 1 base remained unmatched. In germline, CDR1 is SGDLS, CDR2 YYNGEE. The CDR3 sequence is CASSVDRDGNTIYF. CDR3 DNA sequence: TGTGCCAGCAGCGTGGACAGGGATGGAAACACCATATATTTT.

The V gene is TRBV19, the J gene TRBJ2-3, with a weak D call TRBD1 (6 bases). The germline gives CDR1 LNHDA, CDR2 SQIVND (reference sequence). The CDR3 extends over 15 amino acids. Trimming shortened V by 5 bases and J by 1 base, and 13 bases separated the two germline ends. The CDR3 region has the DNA TGTGCCAGTAGTCCCCGGGACATGGGCACAGATACGCAGTATTTT. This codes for CASSPRDMGTDTQYF.

CDR3 nucleotide sequence: TGCGCCAGCAGCTTTGCAGGGCAGTATGGCTACACCTTC. This gives the protein CASSFAGQYGYTF. The genes are TRBV5-1 and TRBJ1-2, with D maybe TRBD1 (5 bases). This CDR3 contains 13 residues. Per germline, CDR1 SGHRS and CDR2 YFSETQ. With 2 bases removed from V and 5 bases from J, the gap between germline ends came to 10 bases.

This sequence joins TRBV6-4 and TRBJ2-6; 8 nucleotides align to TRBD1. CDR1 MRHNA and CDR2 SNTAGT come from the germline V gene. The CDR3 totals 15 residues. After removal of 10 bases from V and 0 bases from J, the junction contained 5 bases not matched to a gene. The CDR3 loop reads CANGTGPSGANVLTF. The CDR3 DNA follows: TGTGCCAACGGGACAGGACCCTCTGGGGCCAACGTCCTGACTTTC.

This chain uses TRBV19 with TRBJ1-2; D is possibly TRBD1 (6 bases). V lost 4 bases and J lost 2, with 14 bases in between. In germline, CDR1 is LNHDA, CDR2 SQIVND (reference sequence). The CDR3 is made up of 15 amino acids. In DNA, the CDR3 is TGTGCCAGTAGTAATCGGGGGGGCCTAAACTATGGCTACACCTTC. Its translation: CASSNRGGLNYGYTF. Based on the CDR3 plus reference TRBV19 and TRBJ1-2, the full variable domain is DGGITQSPKYLFRKEGQNVTLSCEQNLNHDAMYWYRQDPGQGLRLIYYSQIVNDFQKGDIAEGYSVSREKKESFPLTVTSAQKNPTAFYLCASSNRGGLNYGYTFGSGTRLTVV.

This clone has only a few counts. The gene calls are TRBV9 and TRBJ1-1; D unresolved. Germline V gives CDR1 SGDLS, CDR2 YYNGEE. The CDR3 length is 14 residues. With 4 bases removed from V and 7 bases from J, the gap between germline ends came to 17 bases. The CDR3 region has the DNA TGTGCCAGCAGCCCTAGGTGGGAGCAGCTTGAAGCTTTCTTT. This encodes CASSPRWEQLEAFF.

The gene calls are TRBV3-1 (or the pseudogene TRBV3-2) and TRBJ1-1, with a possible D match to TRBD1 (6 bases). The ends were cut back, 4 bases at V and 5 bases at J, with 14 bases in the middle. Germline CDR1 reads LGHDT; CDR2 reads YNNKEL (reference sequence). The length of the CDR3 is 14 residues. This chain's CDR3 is CASSPAQGGTEAFF. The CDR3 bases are TGTGCCAGCAGCCCAGCACAGGGTGGGACTGAAGCTTTCTTT.

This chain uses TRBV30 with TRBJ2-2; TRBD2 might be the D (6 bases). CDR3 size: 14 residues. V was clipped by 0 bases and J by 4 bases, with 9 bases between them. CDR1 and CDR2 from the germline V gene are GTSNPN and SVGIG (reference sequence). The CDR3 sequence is CAWSVGTSTGELFF. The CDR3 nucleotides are TGTGCCTGGAGTGTGGGGACTTCCACCGGGGAGCTGTTTTTT.